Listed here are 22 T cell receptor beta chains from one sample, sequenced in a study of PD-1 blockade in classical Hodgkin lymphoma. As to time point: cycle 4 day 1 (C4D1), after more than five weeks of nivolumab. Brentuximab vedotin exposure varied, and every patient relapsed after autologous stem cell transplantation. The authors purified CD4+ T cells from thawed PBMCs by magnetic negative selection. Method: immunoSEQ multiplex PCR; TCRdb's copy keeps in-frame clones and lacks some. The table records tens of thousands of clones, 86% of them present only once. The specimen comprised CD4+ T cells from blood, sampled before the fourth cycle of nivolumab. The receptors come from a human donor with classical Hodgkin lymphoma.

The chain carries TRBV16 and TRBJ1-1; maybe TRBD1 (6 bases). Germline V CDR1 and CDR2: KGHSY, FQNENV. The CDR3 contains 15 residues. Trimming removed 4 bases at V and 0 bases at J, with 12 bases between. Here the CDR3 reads CASSPPTGLNTEAFF. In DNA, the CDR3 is TGTGCCAGCAGCCCACCGACAGGACTGAACACTGAAGCTTTCTTT.

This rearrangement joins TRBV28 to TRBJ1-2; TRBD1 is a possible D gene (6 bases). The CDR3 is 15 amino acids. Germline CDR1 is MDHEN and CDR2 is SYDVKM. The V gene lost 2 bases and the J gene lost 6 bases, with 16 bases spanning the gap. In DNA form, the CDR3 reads TGTGCCAGCAGTTTAGACCCCCGGGGGCTGGATGGCTACACCTTC. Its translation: CASSLDPRGLDGYTF.

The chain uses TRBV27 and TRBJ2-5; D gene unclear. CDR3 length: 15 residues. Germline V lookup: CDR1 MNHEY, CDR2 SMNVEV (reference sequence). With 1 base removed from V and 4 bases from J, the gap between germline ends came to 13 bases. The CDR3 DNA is TGTGCCAGCAGTTTATTCGGAGCAGTGCGAGAGACCCAGTACTTC. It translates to CASSLFGAVRETQYF.

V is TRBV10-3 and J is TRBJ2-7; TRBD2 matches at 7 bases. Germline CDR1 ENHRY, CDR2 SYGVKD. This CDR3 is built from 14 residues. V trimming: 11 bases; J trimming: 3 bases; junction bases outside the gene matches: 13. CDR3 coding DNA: TGTGCCCATTCTAGTCTAGCGGATGGCTACGAGCAGTACTTC. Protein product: CAHSSLADGYEQYF.

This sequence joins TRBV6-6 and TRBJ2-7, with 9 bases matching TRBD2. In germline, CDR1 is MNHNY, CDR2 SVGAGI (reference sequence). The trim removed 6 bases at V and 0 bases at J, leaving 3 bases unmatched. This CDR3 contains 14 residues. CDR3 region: CASRLAGFSYEQYF. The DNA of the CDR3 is TGTGCCAGCAGGCTAGCGGGGTTCTCCTACGAGCAGTACTTC.

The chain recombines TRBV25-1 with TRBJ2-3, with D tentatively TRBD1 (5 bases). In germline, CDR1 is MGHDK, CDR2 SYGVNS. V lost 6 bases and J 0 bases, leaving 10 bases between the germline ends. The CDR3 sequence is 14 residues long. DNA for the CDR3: TGTGCCAGCAGAGACAGTTCTAGCACAGATACGCAGTATTTT. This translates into CASRDSSSTDTQYF. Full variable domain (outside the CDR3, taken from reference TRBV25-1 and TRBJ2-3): EADIYQTPRYLVIGTGKKITLECSQTMGHDKMYWYQQDPGMELHLIHYSYGVNSTEKGDLSSESTVSRIRTEHFPLTLESARPSHTSQYLCASRDSSSTDTQYFGPGTRLTVL.

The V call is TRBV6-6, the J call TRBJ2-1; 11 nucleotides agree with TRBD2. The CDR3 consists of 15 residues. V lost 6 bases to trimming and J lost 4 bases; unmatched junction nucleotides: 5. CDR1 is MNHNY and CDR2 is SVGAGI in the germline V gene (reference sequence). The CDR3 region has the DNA TGTGCCAGCAGACCGGGACTAGCGGCTTACAATGAGCAGTTCTTC. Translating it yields CASRPGLAAYNEQFF.

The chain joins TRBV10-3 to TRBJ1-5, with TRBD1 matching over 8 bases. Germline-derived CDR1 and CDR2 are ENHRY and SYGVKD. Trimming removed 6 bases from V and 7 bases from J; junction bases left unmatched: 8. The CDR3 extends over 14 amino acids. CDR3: CAISEGQGGQPQHF. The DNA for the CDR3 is TGTGCCATCAGCGAAGGACAGGGTGGGCAGCCCCAGCATTTT.

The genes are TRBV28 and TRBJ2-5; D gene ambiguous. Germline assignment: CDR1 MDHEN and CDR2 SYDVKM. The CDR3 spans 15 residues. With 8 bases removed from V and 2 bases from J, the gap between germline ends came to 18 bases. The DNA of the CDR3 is TGTGCCAGCTATTCCCTGGGTAGCCCGCAAGAGACCCAGTACTTC. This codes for CASYSLGSPQETQYF.

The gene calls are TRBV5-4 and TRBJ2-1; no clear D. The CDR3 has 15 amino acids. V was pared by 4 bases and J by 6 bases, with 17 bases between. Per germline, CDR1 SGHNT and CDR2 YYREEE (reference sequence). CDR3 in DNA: TGTGCCAGCAGCGAGCCGAATCAACCAGCCAATGAGCAGTTCTTC. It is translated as CASSEPNQPANEQFF.

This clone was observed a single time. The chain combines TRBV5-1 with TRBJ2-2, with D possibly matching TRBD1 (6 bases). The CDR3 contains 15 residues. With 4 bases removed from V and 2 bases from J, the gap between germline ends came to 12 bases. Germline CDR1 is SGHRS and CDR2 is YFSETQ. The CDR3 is CASSTDSANTGELFF. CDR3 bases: TGCGCCAGCAGCACGGACAGCGCTAACACCGGGGAGCTGTTTTTT.

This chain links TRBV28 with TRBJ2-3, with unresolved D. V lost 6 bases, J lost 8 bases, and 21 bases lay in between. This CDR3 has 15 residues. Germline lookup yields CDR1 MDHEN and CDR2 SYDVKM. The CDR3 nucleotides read TGTGCCAGCAGCCGCCTGGAGCTGTCGTGGGGTACGCAGTATTTT. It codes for CASSRLELSWGTQYF. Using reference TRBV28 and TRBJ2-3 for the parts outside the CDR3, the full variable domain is DVKVTQSSRYLVKRTGEKVFLECVQDMDHENMFWYRQDPGLGLRLIYFSYDVKMKEKGDIPEGYSVSREKKERFSLILESASTNQTSMYLCASSRLELSWGTQYFGPGTRLTVL.

The CDR3 DNA follows: TGTGCCACCAAGACAGTCCTGAACACTGAAGCTTTCTTT. Translation gives CATKTVLNTEAFF. The genes are TRBV27 and TRBJ1-1, with TRBD1 as a possible D gene (5 bases). The CDR3 totals 13 residues. The germline V gene encodes CDR1 MNHEY and CDR2 SMNVEV (reference sequence). V dropped 10 bases and J dropped 0 bases, with 12 bases sitting between them.

CDR3 bases: TGTGCCAGCAGGGCTCGGCTAGCGGGTTTCTACGAGCAGTACTTC. Translating gives CASRARLAGFYEQYF. This sequence joins TRBV2 and TRBJ2-7, with 8 bases matching TRBD2. Germline CDR1 reads SNHLY; CDR2 reads FYNNEI. The ends lost 6 bases at V and 3 bases at J; junction bases unmatched: 10. CDR3 length: 15 amino acids.

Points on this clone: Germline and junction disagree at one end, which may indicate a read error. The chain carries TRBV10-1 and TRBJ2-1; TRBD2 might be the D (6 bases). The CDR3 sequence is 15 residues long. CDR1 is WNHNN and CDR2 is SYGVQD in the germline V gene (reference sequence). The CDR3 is CANSNRRDAYNEQFF. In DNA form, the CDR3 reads TGCGCCAACAGTAATAGGAGGGATGCCTACAATGAGCAGTTCTTC.

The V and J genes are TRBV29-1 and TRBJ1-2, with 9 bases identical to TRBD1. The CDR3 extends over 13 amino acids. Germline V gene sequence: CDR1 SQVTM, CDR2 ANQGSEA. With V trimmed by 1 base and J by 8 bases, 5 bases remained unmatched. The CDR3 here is CSVEGTTGGGYTF. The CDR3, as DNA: TGCAGCGTTGAAGGGACTACAGGGGGCGGCTACACCTTC.

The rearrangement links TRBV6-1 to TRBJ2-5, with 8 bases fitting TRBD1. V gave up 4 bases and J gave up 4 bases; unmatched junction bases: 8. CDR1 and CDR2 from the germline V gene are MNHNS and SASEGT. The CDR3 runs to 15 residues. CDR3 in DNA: TGTGCCAGCAGTGTTTTTTCCGGGACAGGAGAGACCCAGTACTTC. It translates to CASSVFSGTGETQYF.

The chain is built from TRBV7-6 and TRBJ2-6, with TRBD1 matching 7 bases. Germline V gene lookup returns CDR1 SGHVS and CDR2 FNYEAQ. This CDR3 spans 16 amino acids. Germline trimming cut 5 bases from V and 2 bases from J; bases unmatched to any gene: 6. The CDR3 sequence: CASSERQGAGANVLTF. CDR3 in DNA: TGTGCCAGCAGCGAAAGACAGGGTGCTGGGGCCAACGTCCTGACTTTC.

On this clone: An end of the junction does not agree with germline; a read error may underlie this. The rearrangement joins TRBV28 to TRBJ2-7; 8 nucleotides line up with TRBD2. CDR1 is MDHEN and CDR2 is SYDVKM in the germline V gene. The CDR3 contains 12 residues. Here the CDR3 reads CASSLRTSPNAF. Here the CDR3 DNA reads TGTGCCAGCAGTTTGAGGACTAGCCCCAATGCGTTC. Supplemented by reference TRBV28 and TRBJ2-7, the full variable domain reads DVKVTQSSRYLVKRTGEKVFLECVQDMDHENMFWYRQDPGLGLRLIYFSYDVKMKEKGDIPEGYSVSREKKERFSLILESASTNQTSMYLCASSLRTSPNAFGPGTRLTVT.

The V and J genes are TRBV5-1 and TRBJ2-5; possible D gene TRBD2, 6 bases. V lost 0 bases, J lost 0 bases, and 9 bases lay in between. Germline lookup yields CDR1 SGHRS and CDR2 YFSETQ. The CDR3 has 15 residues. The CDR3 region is CASSLGGAYQETQYF. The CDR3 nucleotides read TGCGCCAGCAGCTTGGGCGGGGCCTACCAAGAGACCCAGTACTTC.

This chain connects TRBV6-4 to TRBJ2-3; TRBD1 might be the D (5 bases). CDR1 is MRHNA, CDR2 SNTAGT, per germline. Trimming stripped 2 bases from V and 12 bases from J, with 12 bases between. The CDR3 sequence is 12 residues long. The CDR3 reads CASSDGASAQYF. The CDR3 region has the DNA TGTGCCAGCAGTGACGGGGCTTCTGCACAGTATTTT.

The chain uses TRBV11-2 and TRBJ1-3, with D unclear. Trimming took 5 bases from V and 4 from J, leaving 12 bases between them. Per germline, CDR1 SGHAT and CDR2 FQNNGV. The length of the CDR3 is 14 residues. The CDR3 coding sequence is TGTGCCAGCAGCCCGGTGGGCGGCGGAAACACCATATATTTT. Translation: CASSPVGGGNTIYF.